These 2 T cell receptor beta chains came from one sample sequenced in a study of blood T cell repertoires in COVID-19. Clones were sequenced by immunoSEQ multiplex PCR, and TCRdb holds only the in-frame ones, with some missing. The profile shows hundreds of thousands of clones, about nine tenths of them singletons. The sequencing sample was made of peripheral blood. These receptors were taken from a young woman with COVID-19, enrolled during active disease.

This rearrangement joins TRBV2 to TRBJ1-3; perhaps TRBD1 as D (6 bases). The CDR3 length is 14 residues. The ends were cut back, 6 bases at V and 2 bases at J, with 11 bases in the middle. Germline assignment: CDR1 SNHLY and CDR2 FYNNEI. The CDR3 bases are TGTGCCAGCAGAGAGGACAGTGCTGGAAACACCATATATTTT. As protein: CASREDSAGNTIYF.

This clone was detected once. This chain uses TRBV4-1 with TRBJ2-1, with TRBD2 matching over 8 bases. CDR1 and CDR2 from the germline V gene are MGHRA and YSYEKL. The CDR3 spans 15 residues. J gave up 10 bases and V 0 bases, and 8 bases lay outside the gene matches. CDR3 loop: CASSQDPSGSHEQFF. The CDR3 DNA is TGCGCCAGCAGCCAAGATCCCAGCGGGAGTCACGAGCAGTTCTTC.